This TCR beta chain appears in the sequencing data of a study of cytomegalovirus exposure and HLA in healthy donors. Looking at the study overall: The same platform was used for the 130 or so validation repertoires as for the roughly 700 first-cohort repertoires, as reported in a later analysis. Overall study results and limits: Cytomegalovirus association was listed for 170 or so TCR beta chains.

Profiled with immunoSEQ multiplex PCR; TCRdb holds only in-frame clones, not every one. Of under 100,000 clones detected, 85% to 95% appear once; the ten largest clones hold roughly 0.75%. As for this clone: The antigen is unknown.

Per germline, CDR1 LNHDA and CDR2 SQIVND (reference sequence). The length of the CDR3 is 14 residues. J gave up 4 bases and V 2 bases, and 4 bases lay outside the gene matches. Input material: PBMCs. The sequence came from a woman aged 18-29 years in good health and CMV-seronegative. The chain couples TRBV19 to TRBJ2-5; TRBD1 agrees at 7 bases. CDR3 sequence reads: CASSIQGVGETQYF. The CDR3 DNA reads TGTGCCAGTAGTATACAGGGGGTGGGAGAGACCCAGTACTTC.